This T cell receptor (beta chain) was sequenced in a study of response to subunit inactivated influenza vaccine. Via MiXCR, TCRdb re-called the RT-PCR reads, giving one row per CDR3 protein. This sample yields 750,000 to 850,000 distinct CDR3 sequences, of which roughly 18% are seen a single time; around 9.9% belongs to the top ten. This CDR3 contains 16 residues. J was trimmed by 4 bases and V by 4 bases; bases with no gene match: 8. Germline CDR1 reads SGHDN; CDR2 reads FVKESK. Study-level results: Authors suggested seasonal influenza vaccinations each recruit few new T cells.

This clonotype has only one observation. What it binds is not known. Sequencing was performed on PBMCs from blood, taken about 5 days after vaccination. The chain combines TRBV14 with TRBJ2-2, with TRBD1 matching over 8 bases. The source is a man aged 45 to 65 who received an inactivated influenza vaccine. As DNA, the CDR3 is TGTGCCAGCAGCCCTAGCAGGACAGGGCTCACCGGGGAGCTGTTTTTT. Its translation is CASSPSRTGLTGELFF.